A single sample gave rise to the 10 T cell receptor beta chains below, sequenced in a study of T-cell memory formation after mild COVID-19. Each CDR3 protein is one row after TCRdb ran MiXCR on the 5' RACE reads. Of under 250,000 distinct CDR3 sequences listed, under 12% are singletons. The sample comprised PBMCs or a T cell subset sorted from them (not recorded which). These receptors all stem from a man aged 18-30 years who had mild COVID-19 (a few samples of this study predate the infection). Cell type and time point are not known.

This clonotype appeared a few times. The V gene is TRBV20-1, the J gene TRBJ2-3; no firm D call. The V gene's germline CDR1 is DFQATT and CDR2 SNEGSKA (reference sequence). Trimming removed 5 bases at V and 1 base at J, with 16 bases between. This CDR3 is 15 amino acids long. CDR3 in DNA: TGCAGTGCTCGGAACGGTGGGGATGGCACAGATACGCAGTATTTT. Its translation is CSARNGGDGTDTQYF.

J is TRBJ2-3 and V is TRBV24-1, with TRBD1 identical over 10 bases. This CDR3 region has 16 residues. Trimming cost V 3 bases and J 1 base; bases outside gene matches: 3. Germline V lookup: CDR1 KGHDR, CDR2 SFDVKD. CDR3 sequence reads: CATSDTGTGGTDTQYF. CDR3 bases: TGTGCCACCAGTGATACCGGGACAGGGGGCACAGATACGCAGTATTTT.

This chain links TRBV2 with TRBJ2-7; maybe TRBD2 (5 bases). The V gene lost 7 bases and the J gene lost 3 bases, with 22 bases spanning the gap. The V gene's germline CDR1 is SNHLY and CDR2 FYNNEI. This CDR3 has 16 residues. The CDR3 region has the DNA TGTGCCAGCACGTTGAGTGCCGGACGGGATCTCTACGAGCAGTACGTC. Residues: CASTLSAGRDLYEQYV.

This rearrangement joins TRBV3-1 to TRBJ1-6; the D is unclear. Trimming stripped 8 bases from V and 7 bases from J, with 12 bases between. In germline, CDR1 is LGHDT, CDR2 YNNKEL (reference sequence). The CDR3 length is 13 residues. CDR3 sequence (DNA): TGTGCCAGCTCGATAACGCCGAATTCACCCCTCCACTTT. Translated: CASSITPNSPLHF. The complete variable domain, with remaining parts taken from reference TRBV3-1 and TRBJ1-6, reads DTAVSQTPKYLVTQMGNDKSIKCEQNLGHDTMYWYKQDSKKFLKIMFSYNNKELIINETVPNRFSPKSPDKAHLNLHINSLELGDSAVYFCASSITPNSPLHFGNGTRLTVT.

In its sample, this clonotype was seen a few times. The V and J genes are TRBV28 and TRBJ1-5; D is perhaps TRBD1 (5 bases). This CDR3 spans 15 amino acids. Germline V gene data show CDR1 as MDHEN and CDR2 as SYDVKM. V was trimmed by 6 bases and J by 5 bases, leaving 17 bases between them. The CDR3 DNA reads as TGTGCCAGCAGCCCGGGGGGGGAAGGCGATCAGCCCCAGCATTTT. As protein: CASSPGGEGDQPQHF. The full variable domain, its missing parts supplied by reference TRBV28 and TRBJ1-5, is DVKVTQSSRYLVKRTGEKVFLECVQDMDHENMFWYRQDPGLGLRLIYFSYDVKMKEKGDIPEGYSVSREKKERFSLILESASTNQTSMYLCASSPGGEGDQPQHFGDGTRLSIL.

The chain uses TRBV6-5 and TRBJ1-1; perhaps TRBD1 as D (6 bases). This CDR3 contains 14 residues. With 5 bases removed from V and 6 bases from J, the gap between germline ends came to 16 bases. Looked up from germline, CDR1 is MNHEY and CDR2 is SVGAGI. The CDR3 nucleotides are TGTGCCAGCAGTCCCATAGGGGGATACGCTGAAGCTTTCTTT. Amino acid sequence: CASSPIGGYAEAFF.

This clonotype was observed at least ten times. This chain joins TRBV5-1 and TRBJ1-4; no firm D call. Germline-derived CDR1 and CDR2 are SGHRS and YFSETQ. V lost 2 bases, J lost 6 bases, and 14 bases lay in between. This CDR3 is 15 amino acids long. This CDR3 is CASSFFPGEDEKLFF. The CDR3 DNA sequence: TGCGCCAGCAGCTTCTTTCCCGGTGAGGATGAAAAACTGTTTTTT.

Only a few counts were recorded for this clonotype. The chain links TRBV12-3 or TRBV12-4 to TRBJ1-5, with 9 bases matching TRBD1. V was pared by 6 bases and J by 6 bases, with 6 bases of the junction left unmatched. CDR3 length equals 14 residues. CDR3 sequence reads: CASSPGQGGQPQHF. The CDR3 region has the DNA TGTGCCAGCAGCCCGGGACAGGGAGGTCAGCCCCAGCATTTT.

Only a few counts were recorded for this clonotype. The V and J genes are TRBV2 and TRBJ2-2; perhaps TRBD1 as D (5 bases). The CDR3 is 14 residues long. Germline lookup yields CDR1 SNHLY and CDR2 FYNNEI. Trimming removed 7 bases at V and 1 base at J, with 10 bases between. DNA for the CDR3: TGTGCCAGCAAGGGGATAGGGAACACCGGGGAGCTGTTTTTT. Translated, it gives CASKGIGNTGELFF.

This clonotype was seen only a few times. The chain recombines TRBV7-2 with TRBJ2-3; 9 positions agree with TRBD2. The CDR3 extends over 16 amino acids. CDR1 and CDR2 (germline): SGHTA, FQGNSA. V lost 2 bases, J lost 4 bases, and 7 bases stayed unmatched. The CDR3 sequence: CASSLSGGGAPDTQYF. CDR3 bases: TGTGCCAGCAGCTTAAGTGGCGGGGGGGCGCCAGATACGCAGTATTTT.